This TCR beta chain is from a study of blood T cell repertoires in COVID-19. As handled by the study authors: Cell counts per sample came from amplifying reference gene primers. Produced via immunoSEQ multiplex PCR; TCRdb's table is partial and in-frame only. V and J calls and clone size are those listed in that table; D and trimming were worked out from the DNA. The data contain some 180,000 clones, just under 80% of them singletons. This sequence originates from a woman older than 75 with active or convalescent COVID-19. The sequencing input was peripheral blood.

CDR3 amino acids: CASSVAGSESPLHF. The CDR3 DNA follows: TGTGCCAGCAGCGTAGCGGGGTCTGAATCACCCCTCCACTTT. The J gene is TRBJ1-6, the V gene TRBV9; the D is unclear. The CDR3 runs to 14 residues. The V and J ends lost 0 bases and 10 bases respectively, with 11 bases between them. In germline, CDR1 is SGDLS, CDR2 YYNGEE.